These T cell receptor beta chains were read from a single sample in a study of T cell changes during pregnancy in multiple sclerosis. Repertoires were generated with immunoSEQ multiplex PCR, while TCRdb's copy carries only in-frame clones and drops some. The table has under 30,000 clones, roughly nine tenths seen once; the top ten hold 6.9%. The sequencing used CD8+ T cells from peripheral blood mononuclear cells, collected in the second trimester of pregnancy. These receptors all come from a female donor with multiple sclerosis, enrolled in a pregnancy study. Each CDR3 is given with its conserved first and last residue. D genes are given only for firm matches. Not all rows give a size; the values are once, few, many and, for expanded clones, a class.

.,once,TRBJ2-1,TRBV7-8,TGTGCCAGCAGCCCACAGGCGGGCGGGGGCGATGAGCAGTTCTTC,CASSPQAGGGDEQFF
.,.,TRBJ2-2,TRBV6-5,TGTGCCAGCAGTTACTCGCCCGCGGGGACCGGGGAGCTGTTTTTT,CASSYSPAGTGELFF
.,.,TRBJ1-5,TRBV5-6,TGTGCCAGCAGCTGGTCTATTAGCAATCAGCCCCAGCATTTT,CASSWSISNQPQHF
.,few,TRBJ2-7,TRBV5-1,TGCGCCAGCAGCTCCCTTCCGGGACACGGCTACGAGCAGTACTTC,CASSSLPGHGYEQYF
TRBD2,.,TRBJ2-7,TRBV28,TGTGCCAGCAGTTTACCCACTAGCGGGGTCCACGAGCAGTACTTC,CASSLPTSGVHEQYF
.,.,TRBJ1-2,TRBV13,TGTGCCAGCAGCCCCCAGGGATCTGGTGGCTACACCTTC,CASSPQGSGGYTF
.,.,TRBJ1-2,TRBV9,TGTGCCAGCAGCGTAGCAAAGGATGGAGCTGACTATGGCTACACCTTC,CASSVAKDGADYGYTF
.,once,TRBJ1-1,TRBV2,TGTGCCAGCCTAGTGTCCTTATGGGACACTGAAGCTTTCTTT,CASLVSLWDTEAFF
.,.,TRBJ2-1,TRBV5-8,TGTGCCAGCAGCCCAAGGAGCTCCTACAATGAGCAGTTCTTC,CASSPRSSYNEQFF
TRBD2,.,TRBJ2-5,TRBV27,TGTGCCAGCAGTTTATCCGGGACTACCCGGGGCGAGACCCAGTACTTC,CASSLSGTTRGETQYF
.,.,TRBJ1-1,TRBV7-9,TGTGCCAGCAGCGCCACAAACACTGAAGCTTTCTTT,CASSATNTEAFF
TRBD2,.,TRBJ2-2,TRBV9,TGTGCCAGCAGCGCTAATAGGGGAGCGGGAGACCTTAACGGGGAGCTGTTTTTT,CASSANRGAGDLNGELFF
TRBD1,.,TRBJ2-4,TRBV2,TGTGCCAGCAGGGACATCAGACAGGGGATGACCAAAAACATTCAGTACTTC,CASRDIRQGMTKNIQYF
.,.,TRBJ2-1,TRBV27,TGTGCCAGCAGTTCAGACCTAGACCGAATTGACTATGAGCAGTTCTTC,CASSSDLDRIDYEQFF
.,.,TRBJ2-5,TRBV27,TGTGCCAGCAGTACGGTCCATGGTGGAGAGACCCAGTACTTC,CASSTVHGGETQYF
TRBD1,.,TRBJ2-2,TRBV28,TGTGCCAGCAGTTCAGGACAGGGCCCTACCAACACCGGGGAGCTGTTTTTT,CASSSGQGPTNTGELFF
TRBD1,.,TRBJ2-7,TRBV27,TGTGCCAGCAGTTATCGGACAGGGAGCGAGCAGTACTTC,CASSYRTGSEQYF
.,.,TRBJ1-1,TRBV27,TGTGCCAGCAGTTGGGCACAGAACACTGAAGCTTTCTTT,CASSWAQNTEAFF
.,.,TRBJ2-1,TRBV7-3,TGTGCCAGCAGCTTAGGTGGCTGGCCGCACTCCTACAATGAGCAGTTCTTC,CASSLGGWPHSYNEQFF